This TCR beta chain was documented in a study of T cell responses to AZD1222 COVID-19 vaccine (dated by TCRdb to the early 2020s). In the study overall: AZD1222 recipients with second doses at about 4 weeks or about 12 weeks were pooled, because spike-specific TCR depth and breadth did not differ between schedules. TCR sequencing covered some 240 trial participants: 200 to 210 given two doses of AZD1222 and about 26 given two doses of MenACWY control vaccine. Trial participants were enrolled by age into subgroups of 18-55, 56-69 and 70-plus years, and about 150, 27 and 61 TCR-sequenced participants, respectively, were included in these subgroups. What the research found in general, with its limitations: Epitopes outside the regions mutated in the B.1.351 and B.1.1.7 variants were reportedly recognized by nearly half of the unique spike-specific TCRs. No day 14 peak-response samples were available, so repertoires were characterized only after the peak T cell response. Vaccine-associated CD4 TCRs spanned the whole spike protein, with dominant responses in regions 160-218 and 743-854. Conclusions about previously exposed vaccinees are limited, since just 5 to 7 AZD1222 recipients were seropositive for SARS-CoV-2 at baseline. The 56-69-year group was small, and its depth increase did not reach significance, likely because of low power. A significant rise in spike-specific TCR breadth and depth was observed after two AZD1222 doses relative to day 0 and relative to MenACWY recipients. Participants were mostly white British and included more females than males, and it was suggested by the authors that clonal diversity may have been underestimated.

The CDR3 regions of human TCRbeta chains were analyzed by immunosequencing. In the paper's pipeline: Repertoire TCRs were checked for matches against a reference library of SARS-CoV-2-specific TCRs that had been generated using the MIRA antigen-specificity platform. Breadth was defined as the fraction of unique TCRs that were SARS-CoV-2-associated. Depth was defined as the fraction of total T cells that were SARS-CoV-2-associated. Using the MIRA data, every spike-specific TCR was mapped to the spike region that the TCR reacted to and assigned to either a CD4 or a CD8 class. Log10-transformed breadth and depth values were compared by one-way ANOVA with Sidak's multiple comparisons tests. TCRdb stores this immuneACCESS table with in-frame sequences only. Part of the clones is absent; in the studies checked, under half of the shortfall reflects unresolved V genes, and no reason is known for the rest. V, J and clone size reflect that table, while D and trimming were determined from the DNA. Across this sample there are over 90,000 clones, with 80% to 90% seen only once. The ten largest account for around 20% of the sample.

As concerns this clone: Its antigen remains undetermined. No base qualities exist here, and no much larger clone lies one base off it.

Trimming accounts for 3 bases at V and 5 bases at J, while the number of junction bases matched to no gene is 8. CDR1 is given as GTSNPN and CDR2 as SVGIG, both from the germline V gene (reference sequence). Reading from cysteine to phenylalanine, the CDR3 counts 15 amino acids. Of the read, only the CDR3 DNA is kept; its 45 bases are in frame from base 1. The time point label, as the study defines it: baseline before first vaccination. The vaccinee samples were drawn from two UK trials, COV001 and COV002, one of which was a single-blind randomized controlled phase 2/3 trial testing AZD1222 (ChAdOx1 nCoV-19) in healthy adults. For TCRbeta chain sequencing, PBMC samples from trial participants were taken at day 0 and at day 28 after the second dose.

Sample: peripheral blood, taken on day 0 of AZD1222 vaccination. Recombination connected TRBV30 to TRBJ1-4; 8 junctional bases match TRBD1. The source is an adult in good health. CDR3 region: CAWSDRTGMNEKLFF. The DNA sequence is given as TGTGCCTGGAGCGACCGGACAGGGATGAATGAAAAACTGTTTTTT.